The T cell receptor beta chain described here comes from a study of shared clonotypes between healthy human individuals. A split of CD4+ cells into CD45RA+ naive and CD45RA-negative memory subsets was performed. CDR3 length: 15 residues. Trimming removed 6 bases at V and 2 bases at J, with 16 bases between. Per the germline V gene, CDR1 is KGHSH and CDR2 is LQKENI. As for this clone: The antigen remains undetermined.

The method was immunoSEQ multiplex PCR; TCRdb's version includes in-frame clones alone and lacks a portion of them. The data contain hundreds of thousands of clones, 74% of them singletons. Study observations and caveats: Richness estimates generally favored naive over memory subsets. It was the non-shared clonotypes that had lower generation probabilities than clonotypes shared by all four donors.

The receptor's source is a woman aged 25 to 39 in good health. Sequenced: memory CD4+ T cells sorted from blood. Subset meaning: CD45RA-negative fraction. The V and J genes are TRBV18 and TRBJ2-5; no reliable D call. CDR3 DNA sequence: TGTGCCAGCTCCTCGGGCCCGCCCGGACAAGAGACCCAGTACTTC. It is translated as CASSSGPPGQETQYF.